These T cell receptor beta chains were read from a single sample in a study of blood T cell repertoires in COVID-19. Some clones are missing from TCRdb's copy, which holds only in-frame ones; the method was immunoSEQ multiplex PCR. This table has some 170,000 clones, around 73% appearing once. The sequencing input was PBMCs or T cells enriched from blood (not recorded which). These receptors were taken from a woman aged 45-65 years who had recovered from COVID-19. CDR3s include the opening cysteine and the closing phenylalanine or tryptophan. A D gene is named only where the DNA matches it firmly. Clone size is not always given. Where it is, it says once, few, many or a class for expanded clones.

CDR3 DNA: TGCGCCAGCAGCCAAGAAGGGGGTGGATATAAAAAACTGTTTTTT; CDR3 protein: CASSQEGGGYKKLFF; D gene: -; clone size: -; J gene: TRBJ1-4; V gene: TRBV4-1
CDR3 DNA: TGTGCCAGCAGTCGCCAGGGGGAACTAGCCAAAAACATTCAGTACTTC; CDR3 protein: CASSRQGELAKNIQYF; D gene: TRBD1; clone size: -; J gene: TRBJ2-4; V gene: TRBV5-4
CDR3 DNA: TGTGCCAGCAGCTTGGGAACAGGGTTTTACAATGAGCAGTTCTTC; CDR3 protein: CASSLGTGFYNEQFF; D gene: -; clone size: few; J gene: TRBJ2-1; V gene: TRBV7-8
CDR3 DNA: TGTGCCAGCAGCGGTGACAGGGCGCCCCATCAGCCCCAGCATTTT; CDR3 protein: CASSGDRAPHQPQHF; D gene: TRBD1; clone size: few; J gene: TRBJ1-5; V gene: TRBV6-5
CDR3 DNA: TGTGCCAGCAGCCAAGGCTTTAAAGGCGGAGGGCTGTACGAGCAGTACTTC; CDR3 protein: CASSQGFKGGGLYEQYF; D gene: -; clone size: -; J gene: TRBJ2-7; V gene: TRBV3-1/TRBV3-2
CDR3 DNA: TGTGCCAGCTCGCCCGCGACTAGCGAGGAGACCCAGTACTTC; CDR3 protein: CASSPATSEETQYF; D gene: TRBD2; clone size: -; J gene: TRBJ2-5; V gene: TRBV18
CDR3 DNA: TGTGCCAGCTCTCGCGCTTCCTACGAGCAGTACTTC; CDR3 protein: CASSRASYEQYF; D gene: -; clone size: -; J gene: TRBJ2-7; V gene: TRBV12-3/TRBV12-4
CDR3 DNA: TGTGCCAGCAGTCCGAACAGGGGTCCCCTCTCTGGAAACACCATATATTTT; CDR3 protein: CASSPNRGPLSGNTIYF; D gene: TRBD1; clone size: -; J gene: TRBJ1-3; V gene: TRBV27
CDR3 DNA: TGTGCCAGCAGCCCCGGGGGGCAGGGTGGTGGAAACACCATATATTTT; CDR3 protein: CASSPGGQGGGNTIYF; D gene: -; clone size: -; J gene: TRBJ1-3; V gene: TRBV11-2
CDR3 DNA: TGTGCCAGCAGCCAACCTAGCGGGATTACGAACGAGCAGTACTTC; CDR3 protein: CASSQPSGITNEQYF; D gene: TRBD2; clone size: once; J gene: TRBJ2-7; V gene: TRBV4-2
CDR3 DNA: TGCAGCGTTCTGCTCACCGGACTAGCGGGAGTCACAGATACGCAGTATTTT; CDR3 protein: CSVLLTGLAGVTDTQYF; D gene: TRBD2; clone size: -; J gene: TRBJ2-3; V gene: TRBV29-1
CDR3 DNA: TGTGCCAGCAGTTTATCCGGGACTAGCGGGAGATATGAGCAGTTCTTC; CDR3 protein: CASSLSGTSGRYEQFF; D gene: TRBD2; clone size: -; J gene: TRBJ2-1; V gene: TRBV28
CDR3 DNA: TGCAGCGTTGCGCTAGACAACACCGGGGAGCTGTTTTTT; CDR3 protein: CSVALDNTGELFF; D gene: -; clone size: -; J gene: TRBJ2-2; V gene: TRBV29-1
CDR3 DNA: TGTGCCAGCAGCCATGGCCTAGCGGGAGGAAGCCCATACAATGAGCAGTTCTTC; CDR3 protein: CASSHGLAGGSPYNEQFF; D gene: TRBD2; clone size: -; J gene: TRBJ2-1; V gene: TRBV14
CDR3 DNA: TGTGCCAGCAGCTTCAGAAGGGGTGATGAGCAGTTCTTC; CDR3 protein: CASSFRRGDEQFF; D gene: -; clone size: -; J gene: TRBJ2-1; V gene: TRBV7-6
CDR3 DNA: TGTGCCACCAGCGGCCCACCGATCCAAGAGACCCAGTACTTC; CDR3 protein: CATSGPPIQETQYF; D gene: -; clone size: -; J gene: TRBJ2-5; V gene: TRBV15
CDR3 DNA: TGTGCCAGCAGAGTAGCGGGAGGGCCGGCAGATACGCAGTATTTT; CDR3 protein: CASRVAGGPADTQYF; D gene: TRBD2; clone size: few; J gene: TRBJ2-3; V gene: TRBV6-5
CDR3 DNA: TGTGCCAGCAGTGCCGGGACAGACCGCCCCCAGCATTTT; CDR3 protein: CASSAGTDRPQHF; D gene: TRBD1; clone size: -; J gene: TRBJ1-5; V gene: TRBV7-9
CDR3 DNA: TGTGCCACGCGATGGGACAGTATCAAGCAGTTCTTC; CDR3 protein: CATRWDSIKQFF; D gene: TRBD1; clone size: -; J gene: TRBJ2-1; V gene: TRBV2
CDR3 DNA: TGTGCCAGCAGCACGCGGGCGGGATCATACAATGAGCAGTTCTTC; CDR3 protein: CASSTRAGSYNEQFF; D gene: -; clone size: -; J gene: TRBJ2-1; V gene: TRBV3-1/TRBV3-2
CDR3 DNA: TGTGCCAGTAGTATGCAGGGGGGTAACCATCAGCCCCAGCATTTT; CDR3 protein: CASSMQGGNHQPQHF; D gene: TRBD1; clone size: -; J gene: TRBJ1-5; V gene: TRBV19
CDR3 DNA: TGTGCCAGTAGTATGGCGTCAGGGAGGAGGAGGGATACGCAGTATTTT; CDR3 protein: CASSMASGRRRDTQYF; D gene: -; clone size: -; J gene: TRBJ2-3; V gene: TRBV19
CDR3 DNA: TGTGCCAGCTCACCCACACACCAAAGACAAGAGACCCAGTACTTC; CDR3 protein: CASSPTHQRQETQYF; D gene: -; clone size: -; J gene: TRBJ2-5; V gene: TRBV18
CDR3 DNA: TGTGCCAGCACCTCAGGCTACTATGGCTACACCTTC; CDR3 protein: CASTSGYYGYTF; D gene: -; clone size: -; J gene: TRBJ1-2; V gene: TRBV28
CDR3 DNA: TGTGCCAGCAGCTCAAGACAACCCCAAGAGACCCAGTACTTC; CDR3 protein: CASSSRQPQETQYF; D gene: -; clone size: few; J gene: TRBJ2-5; V gene: TRBV7-2
CDR3 DNA: TGTGCCAGCTCACCACGGAGTCGGGGGGACACCGGGGAGCTGTTTTTT; CDR3 protein: CASSPRSRGDTGELFF; D gene: TRBD2; clone size: -; J gene: TRBJ2-2; V gene: TRBV18